Following are 23 T cell receptor beta chains from one sample sequenced in a study of CD8+ T cells in alopecia areata. Extraction and reverse transcription of RNA yielded cDNA as the sequencing template. The data were produced by immunoSEQ multiplex PCR, yet TCRdb's version contains in-frame clones alone and is incomplete. The data show approximately 210,000 clones, approximately 70% seen once. Described treatment: oral pan-JAK inhibitor, 5-10 mg twice daily. The sequences come from CD4+ T cells sorted from blood, collected around week 46, from a patient treated with tofacitinib. The receptors shown here come from a human donor with alopecia areata.

This chain connects TRBV29-1 to TRBJ2-3; 11 positions agree with TRBD2. V was clipped by 4 bases and J by 0 bases; unmatched bases: 3. Germline-derived CDR1 and CDR2 are SQVTM and ANQGSEA. There are 15 residues in the CDR3. The CDR3 spells CSVATSGISTDTQYF. The CDR3 nucleotides are TGCAGCGTTGCGACTAGCGGGATTAGCACAGATACGCAGTATTTT.

This chain links TRBV19 with TRBJ2-1; D possibly corresponds to TRBD1 (7 bases). This CDR3 has 16 residues. Trimming stripped 9 bases from V and 6 bases from J, with 24 bases between. Germline lookup yields CDR1 LNHDA and CDR2 SQIVND (reference sequence). Here the CDR3 reads CARERGDDRAGNEQFF. DNA for the CDR3: TGTGCCAGAGAGAGGGGGGATGACAGGGCGGGCAATGAGCAGTTCTTC.

The rearrangement links TRBV10-3 to TRBJ1-5; no reliable D call. Trimming took 3 bases from V and 6 from J, leaving 6 bases between them. Germline V gives CDR1 ENHRY, CDR2 SYGVKD. This CDR3 is 12 amino acids long. This CDR3 is CAISELGQPQHF. The CDR3 region has the DNA TGTGCCATCAGTGAACTAGGTCAGCCCCAGCATTTT.

The chain uses TRBV6-5 and TRBJ1-2; 9 bases align to TRBD1. This CDR3 spans 13 amino acids. The germline V gene has CDR1 MNHEY and CDR2 SVGAGI. J lost 4 bases, V lost 6 bases, and 3 bases had no gene match. The CDR3 protein is CASRDRGGYGYTF. DNA for the CDR3: TGTGCCAGCAGGGACAGGGGAGGCTATGGCTACACCTTC.

The chain combines TRBV4-3 with TRBJ1-2; a possible D gene is TRBD1 (5 bases). Trimming removed 0 bases from V and 8 bases from J, with 13 bases in between. Per germline, CDR1 LGHNA and CDR2 YSLEER. The CDR3 consists of 14 residues. CDR3 bases: TGCGCCAGCAGCCAAGATCGGAGGGGACGGGGCTACACCTTC. Protein: CASSQDRRGRGYTF.

The rearrangement links TRBV27 to TRBJ2-2; 8 nucleotides match TRBD1. Trimming removed 6 bases from V and 4 bases from J; junction bases left unmatched: 4. This CDR3 is built from 14 residues. Germline CDR1 and CDR2: MNHEY and SMNVEV (reference sequence). The CDR3 DNA reads as TGTGCCAGCAGACAACAGGGGGGCACCGGGGAGCTGTTTTTT. Residues: CASRQQGGTGELFF.

This clone came up a few times. This chain links TRBV10-3 with TRBJ2-1, with D unclear. Germline CDR1 ENHRY, CDR2 SYGVKD. The V and J ends lost 1 base and 8 bases respectively, with 12 bases between them. The CDR3 is 14 amino acids. CDR3 bases: TGTGCCATCAGTGAGTTGTCTAAATGGCATGAGCAGTTCTTC. Translating gives CAISELSKWHEQFF.

The chain uses TRBV5-1 and TRBJ2-7, with a possible D match to TRBD1 (7 bases). Trimming took 4 bases from V and 6 from J, leaving 23 bases between them. Per germline, CDR1 SGHRS and CDR2 YFSETQ. The CDR3 is made up of 16 amino acids. The DNA of the CDR3 is TGCGCCAGCAGCCCACCACGTCCAGGGGGGAGAGGCGAGCAGTACTTC. This encodes CASSPPRPGGRGEQYF.

This clone was detected many times. V is TRBV2 and J is TRBJ2-3; TRBD2 might be the D (5 bases). The CDR3 length is 18 residues. Trimming left V 3 bases short and J 1 base short, with 20 bases between. Germline-derived CDR1 and CDR2 are SNHLY and FYNNEI. CDR3 bases: TGTGCCAGCAGTGAGTCCCTACGGGCGTGGCGGGGCACAGATACGCAGTATTTT. Amino acid sequence: CASSESLRAWRGTDTQYF.

The V and J genes are TRBV4-3 and TRBJ1-6, with D maybe TRBD1 (5 bases). Trimming took off 2 bases at V and 7 bases at J, with 12 bases between the two ends. The germline V gene has CDR1 LGHNA and CDR2 YSLEER. The CDR3 is 15 amino acids. CDR3 nucleotide sequence: TGCGCCAGCAGCCAATTGTCAAAGGGGAATTCACCCCTCCACTTT. It encodes CASSQLSKGNSPLHF.

This clone appeared a single time. The V call is TRBV6-5, the J call TRBJ1-6, with 7 bases fitting TRBD1. Germline V gene lookup returns CDR1 MNHEY and CDR2 SVGAGI. V lost 6 bases to trimming and J lost 10 bases; unmatched junction nucleotides: 3. This CDR3 comprises 12 residues. CDR3 sequence (DNA): TGTGCCAGCAGCCCACAGGGGTCACCCCTCCACTTT. Its translation is CASSPQGSPLHF.

This chain links TRBV6-5 with TRBJ1-2, with 11 bases fitting TRBD1. CDR3 length: 12 residues. Trimming removed 8 bases from V and 4 bases from J; junction bases left unmatched: 0. The germline gives CDR1 MNHEY, CDR2 SVGAGI. As DNA, the CDR3 is TGTGCCAGCGGGACAGGGGGCTATGGCTACACCTTC. The encoded protein is CASGTGGYGYTF.

This chain uses TRBV25-1 with TRBJ2-3; tentative D call: TRBD2 (6 bases). With 4 bases removed from V and 1 base from J, the gap between germline ends came to 12 bases. This CDR3 is built from 15 residues. Germline CDR1 reads MGHDK; CDR2 reads SYGVNS. This chain's CDR3 is CASSVRGGGTDTQYF. The CDR3 DNA is TGTGCCAGCAGTGTACGGGGCGGGGGCACAGATACGCAGTATTTT.

The chain has TRBV5-1 and TRBJ2-3; TRBD1 is a possible D gene (6 bases). Germline CDR1 is SGHRS and CDR2 is YFSETQ. Trimming shortened V by 4 bases and J by 6 bases, and 9 bases separated the two germline ends. The CDR3 totals 12 residues. The CDR3 bases are TGCGCCAGCAGCGGACAGAAGGATACGCAGTATTTT. Encoded protein: CASSGQKDTQYF.

This clone has a single count. The V gene is TRBV4-3, the J gene TRBJ1-2; the match to TRBD1 covers 8 bases. The germline V gene encodes CDR1 LGHNA and CDR2 YSLEER. V was pared by 2 bases and J by 2 bases, with 4 bases of the junction left unmatched. The CDR3 spans 15 residues. In DNA form, the CDR3 reads TGCGCCAGCAGCCAATGGGCAGGGGGCAACTATGGCTACACCTTC. This sequence encodes CASSQWAGGNYGYTF.

This clone was counted between two and nine times. The chain couples TRBV19 to TRBJ2-1, with TRBD2 matching 10 bases. Germline CDR1 and CDR2: LNHDA and SQIVND (reference sequence). The J segment lost 15 bases and the V segment lost 2 bases, leaving 10 bases of the junction unmatched. The length of the CDR3 is 14 residues. CDR3 in amino acids: CASSITSGGASMFF. In nucleotides, the CDR3 is TGTGCCAGTAGTATAACGAGCGGGGGGGCGAGTATGTTCTTC.

This chain uses TRBV19 with TRBJ2-2, with TRBD1 matching over 7 bases. Germline CDR1 is LNHDA and CDR2 is SQIVND (reference sequence). This CDR3 contains 14 residues. The ends lost 6 bases at V and 0 bases at J; junction bases unmatched: 1. CDR3: CASSGTANTGELFF. The CDR3 DNA is TGTGCCAGTAGCGGGACAGCGAACACCGGGGAGCTGTTTTTT.

This clone was counted a few times. This sequence joins TRBV7-8 and TRBJ2-3, with D unclear. The ends were cut back, 5 bases at V and 4 bases at J, with 19 bases in the middle. The germline CDR1 and CDR2 sequences are SGHVS and FQNEAQ. CDR3 length: 16 amino acids. The DNA of the CDR3 is TGTGCCAGCAGCCCTAATCGGGCTCGTGGCGCAGATACGCAGTATTTT. This sequence encodes CASSPNRARGADTQYF.

The gene calls are TRBV29-1 and TRBJ1-2, with D possibly being TRBD1 (5 bases). The germline V gene has CDR1 SQVTM and CDR2 ANQGSEA. Trimming took 5 bases from V and 2 from J, leaving 12 bases between them. The CDR3 has 13 residues. The CDR3 sequence is CSVLKRTNYGYTF. The CDR3 DNA reads TGCAGCGTTCTTAAGAGGACAAACTATGGCTACACCTTC.

The V call is TRBV6-5, the J call TRBJ2-1; D unclear. Germline CDR1 and CDR2: MNHEY and SVGAGI. This CDR3 is 13 amino acids long. Trimming cost V 4 bases and J 9 bases, with 13 bases left between them. CDR3: CASSWAPRVEQFF. The CDR3 DNA reads as TGTGCCAGCAGTTGGGCGCCGCGCGTTGAGCAGTTCTTC.

This clone was picked up a small number of times. The chain links TRBV6-6 to TRBJ2-2, with D hard to call. The CDR3 has 15 amino acids. Trimming stripped 5 bases from V and 0 bases from J, with 10 bases between. Germline V CDR1 and CDR2: MNHNY, SVGAGI (reference sequence). The CDR3, as DNA: TGTGCCAGCAGTAGAAGAAGTTCGAACACCGGGGAGCTGTTTTTT. Residues: CASSRRSSNTGELFF.

In its sample, this clone was seen a few times. The V call is TRBV7-3, the J call TRBJ2-5, with no clear D. The CDR3 length is 13 residues. In germline, CDR1 is SGHTA, CDR2 FQGTGA. The V and J ends lost 2 bases and 2 bases respectively, with 6 bases between them. The CDR3: CASSLGSQETQYF. CDR3 bases: TGTGCCAGCAGCTTAGGTAGTCAAGAGACCCAGTACTTC.

This sequence joins TRBV5-1 and TRBJ1-2; D is uncertain. Per germline, CDR1 SGHRS and CDR2 YFSETQ. V was trimmed by 1 base and J by 7 bases, leaving 8 bases between them. There are 12 residues in the CDR3. CDR3 DNA sequence: TGCGCCAGCAGCTTGCCGGCGAGTGGCTACACCTTC. Its protein product is CASSLPASGYTF.